The 20 T cell receptor beta chains below come from one sample, sequenced in a study of cytomegalovirus exposure and HLA in healthy donors. 13 Jbeta primers and 60 Vbeta primers were used for the PCR. Produced via immunoSEQ multiplex PCR; TCRdb's table is partial and in-frame only. The sample features over 40,000 clones, with 2.1% in its top ten. Sequenced input: PBMCs. These receptors all come from a middle-aged woman in good health and CMV-seronegative.

This chain connects TRBV6-1 to TRBJ1-5; weak D call: TRBD1 (5 bases). The CDR3 covers 16 residues. CDR1 is MNHNS and CDR2 is SASEGT in the germline V gene. The V end lost 2 bases, the J end lost 2 bases, and 13 bases lay between the germline ends. CDR3 residues: CASSERRRGGNQPQHF. The CDR3 coding sequence is TGTGCCAGCAGTGAAAGAAGGCGGGGGGGCAATCAGCCCCAGCATTTT.

This chain uses TRBV6-5 with TRBJ2-2; the D gene is possibly TRBD2 (5 bases). Trimming cost V 7 bases and J 1 base, with 10 bases left between them. The CDR3 is 14 residues long. Germline lookup yields CDR1 MNHEY and CDR2 SVGAGI. CDR3 sequence (DNA): TGTGCCAGCAACCCGGGAAGGAACACCGGGGAGCTGTTTTTT. Its translation: CASNPGRNTGELFF.

V is TRBV7-9 and J is TRBJ1-1, with 10 bases that match TRBD1. Germline trimming cut 5 bases from V and 8 bases from J; bases unmatched to any gene: 5. CDR3 length: 13 residues. Germline V lookup: CDR1 SEHNR, CDR2 FQNEAQ (reference sequence). The CDR3 region has the DNA TGTGCCAGCAGCAAGGGGACAGGGGTAGAAGCTTTCTTT. Residues: CASSKGTGVEAFF. Looking up the rest from reference TRBV7-9 and TRBJ1-1 gives the full variable domain: DTGVSQNPRHKITKRGQNVTFRCDPISEHNRLYWYRQTLGQGPEFLTYFQNEAQLEKSRLLSDRFSAERPKGSFSTLEIQRTEQGDSAMYLCASSKGTGVEAFFGQGTRLTVV.

This chain connects TRBV6-1 to TRBJ1-5; tentative D call: TRBD1 (6 bases). Germline lookup yields CDR1 MNHNS and CDR2 SASEGT. Trimming removed 6 bases at V and 0 bases at J, with 9 bases between. There are 14 residues in the CDR3. CDR3 DNA sequence: TGTGCCAGCAGCGGACAGCATAGCAATCAGCCCCAGCATTTT. Translation: CASSGQHSNQPQHF.

This rearrangement joins TRBV5-1 to TRBJ2-7; 8 nucleotides align to TRBD2. The CDR3 consists of 17 residues. The junction had 10 bases not matched to a gene; V was cut back by 0 bases and J by 2 bases. Per the germline V gene, CDR1 is SGHRS and CDR2 is YFSETQ. The CDR3 nucleotides read TGCGCCAGCAGCTTGGACCCTACTAGCGGAATACCCTACGAGCAGTACTTC. Translation gives CASSLDPTSGIPYEQYF. Looking up the rest from reference TRBV5-1 and TRBJ2-7 gives the full variable domain: KAGVTQTPRYLIKTRGQQVTLSCSPISGHRSVSWYQQTPGQGLQFLFEYFSETQRNKGNFPGRFSGRQFSNSRSEMNVSTLELGDSALYLCASSLDPTSGIPYEQYFGPGTRLTVT.

J is TRBJ2-2 and V is TRBV7-2, with TRBD2 matching 10 bases. Germline CDR1 is SGHTA and CDR2 is FQGNSA. Germline trimming cut 2 bases from V and 6 bases from J; bases unmatched to any gene: 12. The CDR3 consists of 18 residues. CDR3 coding DNA: TGTGCCAGCAGCTTAAATAGCGGGGGGACCGCTCCTTCCGGGGAGCTGTTTTTT. This translates into CASSLNSGGTAPSGELFF.

CDR3 sequence (DNA): TGTGCCATCAGTGAGGGGGGGACAGGGGGCAATCAGCCCCAGCATTTT. Residues: CAISEGGTGGNQPQHF. V and J are TRBV10-3 and TRBJ1-5; 10 bases match TRBD1. Germline CDR1 is ENHRY and CDR2 is SYGVKD. V was clipped by 2 bases and J by 2 bases; unmatched bases: 3. The CDR3 loop spans 16 amino acids.

In DNA, the CDR3 is TGTGCCTGGAGTGTGGACAACACCTACAATGAGCAGTTCTTC. This translates into CAWSVDNTYNEQFF. The V gene is TRBV30, the J gene TRBJ2-1, with D possibly being TRBD1 (5 bases). The CDR3 is 14 amino acids. The germline V and J ends were trimmed by 0 bases and 2 bases, with 8 bases remaining between them. The germline gives CDR1 GTSNPN, CDR2 SVGIG (reference sequence).

The V call is TRBV5-1, the J call TRBJ1-2; maybe TRBD1 (6 bases). Germline CDR1 is SGHRS and CDR2 is YFSETQ. The CDR3 contains 14 residues. V was cut by 0 bases and J by 8 bases, with 14 bases left in between. CDR3 in DNA: TGCGCCAGCAGCTTGGGGACAGCCAATTTAGGCTACACCTTC. This codes for CASSLGTANLGYTF. Using reference TRBV5-1 and TRBJ1-2 for the parts outside the CDR3, the full variable domain is KAGVTQTPRYLIKTRGQQVTLSCSPISGHRSVSWYQQTPGQGLQFLFEYFSETQRNKGNFPGRFSGRQFSNSRSEMNVSTLELGDSALYLCASSLGTANLGYTFGSGTRLTVV.

This sequence joins TRBV19 and TRBJ2-7; D not resolved. The CDR3 spans 12 residues. Deletions cut 5 bases from V and 2 bases from J, with 7 bases between. Looked up from germline, CDR1 is LNHDA and CDR2 is SQIVND (reference sequence). CDR3 sequence (DNA): TGTGCCAGTAGTCCGGGTACCTACGAGCAGTACTTC. This encodes CASSPGTYEQYF.

The J gene is TRBJ2-5, the V gene TRBV6-6; perhaps TRBD2 as D (6 bases). V lost 9 bases to trimming and J lost 5 bases, with 16 bases between them. Germline CDR1 and CDR2: MNHNY and SVGAGI (reference sequence). The CDR3 is 13 amino acids. The CDR3 protein is CASMRGGEETQYF. CDR3 nucleotide sequence: TGTGCCAGTATGAGGGGAGGCGAGGAGACCCAGTACTTC.

V is TRBV27 and J is TRBJ1-1, with 9 nucleotides matching TRBD1. Germline CDR1 MNHEY, CDR2 SMNVEV (reference sequence). The V and J ends lost 5 bases and 8 bases, in that order; junction bases with no gene match: 9. The CDR3 consists of 14 residues. DNA for the CDR3: TGTGCCAGCAGTCCCTACGGACAGGGGTTCGAAGCTTTCTTT. It translates to CASSPYGQGFEAFF.

The V gene is TRBV7-2, the J gene TRBJ2-3; a possible D gene is TRBD2 (5 bases). The CDR3 loop spans 12 amino acids. Germline V gene data show CDR1 as SGHTA and CDR2 as FQGNSA. Trimming removed 5 bases at V and 5 bases at J, with 8 bases between. The CDR3 bases are TGTGCCAGCAGCCGGACTGTAGATACGCAGTATTTT. Translating it yields CASSRTVDTQYF. Based on the CDR3 plus reference TRBV7-2 and TRBJ2-3, the full variable domain is GAGVSQSPSNKVTEKGKDVELRCDPISGHTALYWYRQSLGQGLEFLIYFQGNSAPDKSGLPSDRFSAERTGGSVSTLTIQRTQQEDSAVYLCASSRTVDTQYFGPGTRLTVL.

The V call is TRBV6-1, the J call TRBJ1-2; D is possibly TRBD1 (6 bases). The germline V gene encodes CDR1 MNHNS and CDR2 SASEGT. The CDR3 runs 16 residues. V was cut by 2 bases and J by 4 bases, with 17 bases left in between. CDR3 in amino acids: CASSEYRSGGAYGYTF. CDR3 DNA sequence: TGTGCCAGCAGTGAATATAGATCTGGGGGCGCCTATGGCTACACCTTC.

V gene TRBV2 combines with J gene TRBJ2-7; 10 bases fit TRBD1. Germline V gene sequence: CDR1 SNHLY, CDR2 FYNNEI. The J segment lost 5 bases and the V segment lost 7 bases, leaving 8 bases of the junction unmatched. The length of the CDR3 is 14 residues. In nucleotides, the CDR3 is TGTGCCAGCATTGCCGGGACAGGGGCAAACGAGCAGTACTTC. Amino acids: CASIAGTGANEQYF.

The chain recombines TRBV30 with TRBJ2-7; TRBD2 matches at 12 bases. This CDR3 spans 17 amino acids. Germline CDR1 GTSNPN, CDR2 SVGIG (reference sequence). The V segment lost 3 bases and the J segment 3 bases; nucleotides outside the gene matches: 12. CDR3 DNA sequence: TGTGCCTGGAGATCCATGACTAGCGGGAGAGGTTTCTACGAGCAGTACTTC. It encodes CAWRSMTSGRGFYEQYF.

The chain employs TRBV19 and TRBJ1-2, with a weak D call TRBD1 (5 bases). The CDR3 totals 14 residues. The V end was cut by 2 bases, the J end by 8 bases, with 15 bases between. Germline V gene sequence: CDR1 LNHDA, CDR2 SQIVND (reference sequence). The CDR3 spells CASSIRTNVKGYTF. The CDR3 DNA reads TGTGCCAGTAGTATACGGACAAACGTCAAGGGCTACACCTTC.

The chain joins TRBV6-1 to TRBJ2-7, with 8 bases that match TRBD1. V shed 8 bases, J shed 0 bases, and the junction held 9 bases outside the gene matches. The CDR3 is 15 residues long. The V gene's germline CDR1 is MNHNS and CDR2 SASEGT. The CDR3 loop reads CASLTTGETSYEQYF. Here the CDR3 DNA reads TGTGCCAGCTTGACGACAGGGGAGACCTCCTACGAGCAGTACTTC.

Here the CDR3 reads CASSSRETQYF. The CDR3, as DNA: TGTGCCAGCTCATCCCGAGAGACCCAGTACTTC. The gene calls are TRBV18 and TRBJ2-5; D uncertain. V was cut by 5 bases and J by 4 bases, with 5 bases left in between. The length of the CDR3 is 11 residues. Per the germline V gene, CDR1 is KGHSH and CDR2 is LQKENI.

The J gene is TRBJ2-1, the V gene TRBV2; D is uncertain. The ends were cut back, 6 bases at V and 13 bases at J, with 16 bases in the middle. Germline V gene sequence: CDR1 SNHLY, CDR2 FYNNEI. CDR3 size: 12 residues. CDR3 in amino acids: CASRSLRSRQFF. The CDR3 nucleotides read TGTGCCAGCAGGTCCCTGAGAAGCCGCCAGTTCTTC.